The 16 T cell receptor beta chains below were found in one sample sequenced in a study of tumor and adjacent non-tumor tissue in lung cancer. TCRbeta libraries were built with three rounds of nested PCR, modified from ARM-PCR. TCRdb itself ran the multiplex PCR reads through MiXCR, one entry per CDR3 protein. The sample has approximately 80,000 distinct CDR3 sequences, about four fifths seen once. RNA was extracted from bulk tissue without any cell sorting. The normal lung tissue was taken more than 3 cm from the tumor edge. Sequencing input: distant non-tumor lung tissue. The receptors were sampled from a man aged 55 to 69 with non-small cell lung cancer.

Of note for this clonotype: Here the CDR3 omits its conserved ending phenylalanine or tryptophan, so a read error is the likely source. The gene calls are TRBV11-2 and TRBJ2-7, with D possibly TRBD1 on 6 matching bases. The CDR3 has 17 residues. CDR1 and CDR2 (germline): SGHAT, FQNNGV. The DNA for the CDR3 is TGCGCAAGCAGCTTAGCAAACAGGGCGAGGGGCATTCACGAGCAGTACTTA. As protein: CASSLANRARGIHEQYL.

A single count supports this clonotype. The chain couples TRBV20-1 to TRBJ2-7; D perhaps matches TRBD1 (6 bases). Trimming took off 8 bases at V and 0 bases at J, with 20 bases between the two ends. The V gene's germline CDR1 is DFQATT and CDR2 SNEGSKA (reference sequence). The CDR3 covers 15 residues. This CDR3 reads CSTGDFDRSSYEQYV. The CDR3 DNA follows: TGCAGTACTGGAGATTTCGACAGGTCCTCCTACGAGCAGTACGTC.

Note on this clonotype: The junction departs from the called germline gene at one end, perhaps through a read error. The CDR3 sequence is CASSLDGQQQTNTGDLFF. Written as DNA, the CDR3 is TGTGCCAGCAGCTTGGATGGTCAGCAGCAAACGAACACCGGGGATCTGTTTTTT. J is TRBJ2-2 and V is TRBV5-4, with a possible D match to TRBD2 (5 bases). From germline, CDR1 is SGHNT and CDR2 YYREEE (reference sequence). The CDR3 length is 18 residues.

This clonotype was seen just once. At one end, the junction sequence differs from germline, possibly due to a read error. The chain employs TRBV28 and TRBJ1-6; a weak D match, TRBD1 (5 bases). Germline V CDR1 and CDR2: MDHEN, SYDVKM. The CDR3 runs to 15 residues. CDR3 sequence (DNA): TGTGCCTGCAGTTTAATGGGACGGGATGCTTCACCCCTCCACTTT. It encodes CACSLMGRDASPLHF.

On this clonotype itself: Germline is not matched at one junction end, which may reflect a read error. The chain links TRBV7-8 to TRBJ2-5; 9 positions match TRBD1. Germline V gene lookup returns CDR1 SGHVS and CDR2 FQNEAQ. The CDR3 contains 15 residues. CDR3 in amino acids: CDSSLWTGAQETPYF. The DNA of the CDR3 is TGTGACAGTAGCTTATGGACAGGGGCCCAAGAGACCCCGTACTTC.

The genes are TRBV11-2 and TRBJ1-1, with a tentative D call TRBD1 (5 bases). The V and J ends lost 9 bases and 10 bases respectively, with 24 bases between them. The germline CDR1 and CDR2 sequences are SGHAT and FQNNGV. The CDR3 covers 14 residues. For the CDR3, the DNA is TGTGCCAGTAACTTAGTCGGGAGGGGCACAGGAGCTTTCTTT. Translating it yields CASNLVGRGTGAFF.

Regarding this clonotype: At one of its ends the junction is not consistent with the germline gene, which may arise from a read error. The chain has TRBV4-2 and TRBJ2-7, with no clear D. Germline V CDR1 and CDR2: LGHNA, YNFKEQ. The CDR3 is made up of 15 amino acids. CDR3 sequence: CASSQDSAVPYEQYF. The CDR3 coding sequence is TGTGCGAGCAGCCAAGATTCGGCAGTCCCCTACGAGCAGTACTTC.

Regarding this clonotype: An end of the junction does not agree with germline; a read error may underlie this. This chain uses TRBV20-1 with TRBJ2-7; TRBD1 agrees at 7 bases. CDR3 size: 14 residues. Germline V gene sequence: CDR1 DFQATT, CDR2 SNEGSKA (reference sequence). CDR3 protein: CSARQTGTSYEHYF. CDR3 nucleotide sequence: TGCAGTGCTAGACAGACAGGGACCTCATACGAGCATTACTTC.

The rearrangement joins TRBV6-6 to TRBJ2-5; 7 positions agree with TRBD2. Germline values: CDR1 MNHNY, CDR2 SVGAGI (reference sequence). The CDR3 contains 14 residues. J lost 4 bases, V lost 10 bases, and 12 bases had no gene match. The DNA of the CDR3 is TGTGCCAACCGATCGGGGGGAAGGGGAGAGACCCAGTACTTC. It translates to CANRSGGRGETQYF.

Comments on this clonotype: A much larger clone lies a single base off, so this may be a read error. The gene calls are TRBV7-9 and TRBJ2-5; D not resolved. The CDR3 is made up of 13 amino acids. Germline CDR1 and CDR2: SEHNR and FQNEAQ (reference sequence). The CDR3 loop reads CTSSRVYQETQYF. The DNA for the CDR3 is TGTACCAGCAGCCGGGTTTACCAAGAGACCCAGTACTTC.

Notes on this clonotype: The CDR3 does not end in the conserved phenylalanine or tryptophan, so this is likely a read error. It is unclear where the CDR3 begins or ends on the DNA, so no DNA is shown, and the CDR3 is as TCRdb lists it. This chain links TRBV6-5 with TRBJ2-2; TRBD2 is the table's D call, not checked against the DNA. Germline loops: CDR1 MNHEY, CDR2 SVGAGI. The CDR3 length equals 18 residues, ends included. CDR3 residues: CASSYSIGLAGVSGELLS.

The chain employs TRBV11-3 and TRBJ2-1; D not certain. The CDR3 loop spans 15 amino acids. V was clipped by 6 bases and J by 4 bases, with 16 bases between them. Per the germline V gene, CDR1 is SGHNT and CDR2 is YENEEA. The CDR3 coding sequence is TGTGCCAGCAGACCCCGGATTTTCGGGTACAATGAGCAGTTCTTC. Translation gives CASRPRIFGYNEQFF.

Regarding this clonotype: An end of the junction differs from the germline gene, which may be a read error. The chain combines TRBV11-2 with TRBJ2-5; TRBD1 might be the D (5 bases). The CDR3 has 13 amino acids. Germline CDR1 SGHAT, CDR2 FQNNGV. CDR3 coding DNA: TGTGCCAGCATCTCTATAGGGGAAGATACCCAGTATTTC. It translates to CASISIGEDTQYF.

On this clonotype itself: Germline is not matched at one junction end, which may reflect a read error. V and J are TRBV13 and TRBJ2-7, with TRBD1 matching 10 bases. The germline V gene encodes CDR1 PRHDT and CDR2 FYEKMQ (reference sequence). This CDR3 is built from 14 residues. The CDR3, as DNA: TGTGCCAGCAGCACCAGCGGGACAGGGGACGAGCAGTATTTC. It encodes CASSTSGTGDEQYF.

There are a few counts of this clonotype. A read error may be the cause here, since a much bigger clone is one base away. The chain is built from TRBV7-9 and TRBJ2-4; D is perhaps TRBD2 (5 bases). This CDR3 has 15 amino acids. Per germline, CDR1 SEHNR and CDR2 FQNEAQ (reference sequence). Written as DNA, the CDR3 is TGTGCCAGCAGCTTCGGGGATGTAGCCAAAAACAATCAGTACTTC. This gives the protein CASSFGDVAKNNQYF.

As for this clonotype: This may be a read error, as it is one base from a much larger clone. The rearrangement joins TRBV11-2 to TRBJ1-1; D remains unclear. Germline assignment: CDR1 SGHAT and CDR2 FQNNGV. The CDR3 consists of 13 residues. V shed 5 bases and J shed 0 bases, with 7 bases lying between them. The CDR3 DNA sequence: TGTGCCAGCAGCACATACTTGAACACTGAAGCTTTCTTT. Its protein product is CASSTYLNTEAFF.